These 18 T cell receptor beta chains share one sample of origin, sequenced in a study of blood T cell repertoires in COVID-19. Clones were sequenced by immunoSEQ multiplex PCR, and TCRdb holds only the in-frame ones, with some missing. The table lists around 160,000 clones, around 80% of them singletons, with roughly 18% in the top ten. Input material: peripheral blood. The receptors originated from a woman of 80 years or more with acute or convalescent COVID-19.

This chain connects TRBV2 to TRBJ2-3; 9 nucleotides agree with TRBD1. There are 14 residues in the CDR3. With 6 bases clipped from V and 5 bases from J, the junction kept 6 bases outside the gene matches. The V gene's germline CDR1 is SNHLY and CDR2 FYNNEI. CDR3 DNA: TGTGCCAGCAGCCGGGACAGGGTCGTAGATACGCAGTATTTT. The encoded protein is CASSRDRVVDTQYF.

The rearrangement joins TRBV18 to TRBJ1-5; D may be TRBD1 (5 bases). V gave up 0 bases and J gave up 2 bases, with 8 bases separating them. Germline V gene sequence: CDR1 KGHSH, CDR2 LQKENI. This CDR3 region has 15 residues. The CDR3 reads CASSPPAGGNQPQHF. The CDR3 DNA sequence: TGTGCCAGCTCACCACCGGCGGGGGGCAATCAGCCCCAGCATTTT.

This clone has a single count. For the CDR3, the DNA is TGTGCCAGCAGTTCCACCGGGACTATCTATGGCTACACCTTC. Protein sequence: CASSSTGTIYGYTF. J is TRBJ1-2 and V is TRBV28; tentative D call: TRBD1 (5 bases). The ends were cut back, 4 bases at V and 4 bases at J, with 13 bases in the middle. Germline-derived CDR1 and CDR2 are MDHEN and SYDVKM. The CDR3 consists of 14 residues.

This sequence joins TRBV30 and TRBJ1-5, with D maybe TRBD1 (6 bases). This CDR3 has 14 residues. V lost 5 bases, J lost 7 bases, and 18 bases lay in between. Germline-derived CDR1 and CDR2 are GTSNPN and SVGIG (reference sequence). DNA for the CDR3: TGTGCCTGGGCCAATTACAGGGAAGGACAGCCCCAGCATTTT. This gives the protein CAWANYREGQPQHF.

This clone was recorded a few times. The chain combines TRBV6-5 with TRBJ2-1, with a weak D call TRBD2 (6 bases). The CDR3 consists of 14 residues. Looked up from germline, CDR1 is MNHEY and CDR2 is SVGAGI. Trimming stripped 4 bases from V and 5 bases from J, with 12 bases between. CDR3 DNA: TGTGCCAGCAGTTTACGGGGGTTGAACAATGAGCAGTTCTTC. Translating it yields CASSLRGLNNEQFF.

This chain uses TRBV27 with TRBJ1-1; unclear D gene. Germline CDR1 MNHEY, CDR2 SMNVEV (reference sequence). This CDR3 comprises 12 residues. With 6 bases removed from V and 5 bases from J, the gap between germline ends came to 10 bases. In DNA form, the CDR3 reads TGTGCCAGCAGGCAGGTTGGGACTGAAGCTTTCTTT. Its translation is CASRQVGTEAFF.

This clone showed up just once. The chain joins TRBV18 to TRBJ1-4, with D maybe TRBD1 (5 bases). V dropped 3 bases and J dropped 0 bases, with 11 bases sitting between them. The CDR3 consists of 16 residues. From germline, CDR1 is KGHSH and CDR2 LQKENI. The CDR3 DNA sequence: TGTGCCAGCTCACCTGACAGCGTCGCAACTAATGAAAAACTGTTTTTT. It is translated as CASSPDSVATNEKLFF.

This clone appeared a single time. The chain combines TRBV7-9 with TRBJ1-4, with 9 bases identical to TRBD1. CDR1 and CDR2 (germline): SEHNR, FQNEAQ (reference sequence). This CDR3 contains 15 residues. The ends lost 4 bases at V and 5 bases at J; junction bases unmatched: 5. The CDR3: CASSSWTGENEKLFF. In nucleotides, the CDR3 is TGTGCCAGCAGCTCGTGGACAGGGGAGAATGAAAAACTGTTTTTT.

This chain joins TRBV19 and TRBJ1-1; tentatively, D is TRBD1 (6 bases). Trimming left V 10 bases short and J 8 bases short, with 20 bases between. Looked up from germline, CDR1 is LNHDA and CDR2 is SQIVND (reference sequence). The CDR3 runs to 13 residues. CDR3 in DNA: TGTGCCACCCACCGCGCCCCGGGGGGCGAAGCTTTCTTT. Translated, it gives CATHRAPGGEAFF.

The rearrangement links TRBV6-5 to TRBJ2-3; 8 bases match TRBD2. Looked up from germline, CDR1 is MNHEY and CDR2 is SVGAGI. The CDR3 contains 15 residues. The V gene end was trimmed by 6 bases and the J gene end by 0 bases; junction bases not matched to a gene: 5. CDR3 amino acids: CASRARGGSTDTQYF. The DNA of the CDR3 is TGTGCCAGCAGGGCTCGGGGGGGTAGCACAGATACGCAGTATTTT.

In this sample, this clone turned up once. The rearrangement uses TRBV30 and TRBJ1-4, with TRBD1 matching 11 bases. This CDR3 has 15 amino acids. V trimming: 4 bases; J trimming: 10 bases; junction bases outside the gene matches: 11. CDR1 is GTSNPN and CDR2 is SVGIG in the germline V gene (reference sequence). The CDR3 sequence: CAWTPPGQGGGKLFF. DNA of the CDR3: TGTGCCTGGACCCCCCCGGGACAGGGGGGAGGAAAACTGTTTTTT.

The V call is TRBV5-1, the J call TRBJ2-3; weak D call: TRBD2 (7 bases). The CDR3 spans 15 residues. Trimming took 4 bases from V and 4 from J, leaving 16 bases between them. CDR1 is SGHRS, CDR2 YFSETQ, per germline. The CDR3 coding sequence is TGCGCCAGCAGCCCCGGGGGCGGGGGTGCAGATACGCAGTATTTT. As protein: CASSPGGGGADTQYF.

This clone was detected only once. J is TRBJ2-6 and V is TRBV27; D is perhaps TRBD2 (5 bases). CDR1 and CDR2 from the germline V gene are MNHEY and SMNVEV (reference sequence). Trimming removed 6 bases from V and 0 bases from J, with 9 bases in between. This CDR3 is 15 amino acids long. For the CDR3, the DNA is TGTGCCAGCAGCCCTGAGGGCTCTGGGGCCAACGTCCTGACTTTC. This encodes CASSPEGSGANVLTF.

The V gene is TRBV4-3, the J gene TRBJ1-6; D is ambiguous. Per the germline V gene, CDR1 is LGHNA and CDR2 is YSLEER. Trimming pared 0 bases from V and 6 bases from J, leaving 12 bases between. This CDR3 is 16 amino acids long. In nucleotides, the CDR3 is TGCGCCAGCAGCCAAGATTCCGGGAGAGGTAATTCACCCCTCCACTTT. Residues: CASSQDSGRGNSPLHF.

The rearrangement uses TRBV6-5 and TRBJ1-1; a weak D match, TRBD1 (6 bases). Trimming stripped 6 bases from V and 5 bases from J, with 13 bases between. This CDR3 comprises 13 residues. The germline V gene has CDR1 MNHEY and CDR2 SVGAGI. The chain's CDR3 is CASSPGGRTEAFF. CDR3 DNA: TGTGCCAGCAGCCCGGGGGGGCGGACTGAAGCTTTCTTT.

The chain employs TRBV6-1 and TRBJ1-3; D is undetermined. V dropped 0 bases and J dropped 0 bases, with 18 bases sitting between them. CDR1 and CDR2 from the germline V gene are MNHNS and SASEGT. The CDR3 covers 19 residues. CDR3 coding DNA: TGTGCCAGCAGTGAAGCGCGGGGTGGAGCTCTACGCTCTGGAAACACCATATATTTT. Protein product: CASSEARGGALRSGNTIYF.

The chain joins TRBV19 to TRBJ2-1; 7 bases match TRBD2. The CDR3 has 16 residues. Germline V gene lookup returns CDR1 LNHDA and CDR2 SQIVND (reference sequence). V lost 6 bases, J lost 8 bases, and 16 bases stayed unmatched. CDR3 region: CASRDPGGSRPYEQFF. In DNA, the CDR3 is TGTGCCAGTAGAGACCCCGGGGGGTCGAGGCCCTATGAGCAGTTCTTC. The variable domain in full, with the rest retrieved from reference TRBV19 and TRBJ2-1, is DGGITQSPKYLFRKEGQNVTLSCEQNLNHDAMYWYRQDPGQGLRLIYYSQIVNDFQKGDIAEGYSVSREKKESFPLTVTSAQKNPTAFYLCASRDPGGSRPYEQFFGPGTRLTVL.

The chain uses TRBV25-1 and TRBJ2-2, with a weak D call TRBD1 (5 bases). V lost 6 bases, J lost 6 bases, and 8 bases lay in between. The CDR3 extends over 12 amino acids. CDR1 and CDR2 (germline): MGHDK, SYGVNS. The CDR3 protein is CASSRVSGELFF. CDR3 DNA: TGTGCCAGCAGCAGGGTATCCGGGGAGCTGTTTTTT.